A single sample gave rise to the 10 T cell receptor beta chains below, sequenced in a study of beta chain features in type 1 diabetes. Since all of the isolated RNA was reverse transcribed, expressed TCRB transcripts were what got sequenced. Here immunoSEQ multiplex PCR was the method, and the copy in TCRdb shows in-frame clones only, minus some. The sample yields over 150,000 clones, around 8.4% seen once. Their target antigens are unknown. Study results and caveats: People with Type 1 diabetes carried modestly yet significantly shorter TCRB CDR3s in all four CD4+ subsets.

Sequencing was performed on central memory CD4+ T cells from blood. These TCRs come from a woman aged 18-29 years with type 1 diabetes.

V is TRBV4-3 and J is TRBJ2-7; 8 nucleotides line up with TRBD2. After removal of 4 bases from V and 7 bases from J, the junction contained 12 bases not matched to a gene. This CDR3 has 15 residues. Germline values: CDR1 LGHNA, CDR2 YSLEER. The DNA of the CDR3 is TGCGCCAGCAGCCGCGGAGGAGCGGGAGCGCGAGAGCAGTACTTC. Residues: CASSRGGAGAREQYF.

This rearrangement joins TRBV2 to TRBJ1-2; TRBD1 might be the D (5 bases). CDR1 and CDR2 from the germline V gene are SNHLY and FYNNEI. CDR3 length: 13 residues. The V end lost 5 bases, the J end lost 5 bases, and 12 bases lay between the germline ends. CDR3 loop: CASSFGQGYGYTF. The CDR3 nucleotides read TGTGCCAGCAGTTTTGGTCAGGGATATGGCTACACCTTC.

This clone was observed a handful of times. The genes are TRBV29-1 and TRBJ2-3, with unresolved D. CDR1 and CDR2 from the germline V gene are SQVTM and ANQGSEA. The CDR3 spans 12 residues. V was trimmed by 3 bases and J by 0 bases, leaving 4 bases between them. The CDR3 region is CSVDPSTDTQYF. DNA of the CDR3: TGCAGCGTTGACCCTAGCACAGATACGCAGTATTTT.

In its sample, this clone was seen a few times. The V gene is TRBV2, the J gene TRBJ2-5, with 9 bases lining up with TRBD2. CDR1 and CDR2 (germline): SNHLY, FYNNEI. The CDR3 spans 15 residues. Trimming removed 2 bases from V and 2 bases from J; junction bases left unmatched: 3. The CDR3 region has the DNA TGTGCCAGCAGTGAACAAGCGGGGGGACAAGAGACCCAGTACTTC. Translating gives CASSEQAGGQETQYF.

The chain joins TRBV6-5 to TRBJ2-7; D may be TRBD2 (5 bases). Germline assignment: CDR1 MNHEY and CDR2 SVGAGI. The germline V and J ends were trimmed by 8 bases and 2 bases, with 16 bases remaining between them. The length of the CDR3 is 14 residues. CDR3 sequence: CASGPSGRTYEQYF. For the CDR3, the DNA is TGTGCCAGCGGCCCCAGCGGACGGACCTACGAGCAGTACTTC.

The V gene is TRBV7-3, the J gene TRBJ2-1; TRBD2 matches at 12 bases. The CDR3 totals 15 residues. V lost 3 bases and J lost 9; bases outside the gene matches: 6. Germline V gene data show CDR1 as SGHTA and CDR2 as FQGTGA. The CDR3, as DNA: TGTGCCAGCAGCTTGAGTCTAGCGGGAGGGGGTGAGCAGTTCTTC. It yields the protein CASSLSLAGGGEQFF. The full variable domain, its missing parts supplied by reference TRBV7-3 and TRBJ2-1, is GAGVSQTPSNKVTEKGKYVELRCDPISGHTALYWYRQSLGQGPEFLIYFQGTGAADDSGLPNDRFFAVRPEGSVSTLKIQRTERGDSAVYLCASSLSLAGGGEQFFGPGTRLTVL.

The chain couples TRBV5-1 to TRBJ1-5; D remains unclear. Looked up from germline, CDR1 is SGHRS and CDR2 is YFSETQ. The CDR3 is 14 amino acids. V dropped 0 bases and J dropped 3 bases, with 7 bases sitting between them. The CDR3 reads CASSLGHSNQPQHF. The CDR3 DNA reads as TGCGCCAGCAGCTTGGGCCACTCCAATCAGCCCCAGCATTTT.

The chain combines TRBV12-5 with TRBJ2-3; D is possibly TRBD1 (7 bases). The CDR3 extends over 14 amino acids. Per germline, CDR1 LGHNT and CDR2 FRNRAP. The V end lost 2 bases, the J end lost 11 bases, and 17 bases lay between the germline ends. The CDR3 loop is CASGLLQGGPQQYF. The CDR3 bases are TGTGCTAGTGGTTTGCTGCAGGGGGGACCCCAGCAGTATTTT.

In its sample, this clone was seen a few times. The rearrangement uses TRBV30 and TRBJ1-1; D gene unclear. V lost 2 bases to trimming and J lost 1 base, with 11 bases between them. CDR3 length: 14 amino acids. The germline V gene encodes CDR1 GTSNPN and CDR2 SVGIG (reference sequence). The chain's CDR3 is CAWSPTGWNTEAFF. CDR3 DNA sequence: TGTGCCTGGAGTCCAACCGGGTGGAACACTGAAGCTTTCTTT.

The chain is built from TRBV4-3 and TRBJ2-7, with 9 bases fitting TRBD1. Germline assignment: CDR1 LGHNA and CDR2 YSLEER. With 0 bases clipped from V and 5 bases from J, the junction kept 8 bases outside the gene matches. This CDR3 is 16 amino acids long. The CDR3 DNA is TGCGCCAGCAGCCAAGATCCTCGGGACAGGGTCGACGAGCAGTACTTC. This translates into CASSQDPRDRVDEQYF.